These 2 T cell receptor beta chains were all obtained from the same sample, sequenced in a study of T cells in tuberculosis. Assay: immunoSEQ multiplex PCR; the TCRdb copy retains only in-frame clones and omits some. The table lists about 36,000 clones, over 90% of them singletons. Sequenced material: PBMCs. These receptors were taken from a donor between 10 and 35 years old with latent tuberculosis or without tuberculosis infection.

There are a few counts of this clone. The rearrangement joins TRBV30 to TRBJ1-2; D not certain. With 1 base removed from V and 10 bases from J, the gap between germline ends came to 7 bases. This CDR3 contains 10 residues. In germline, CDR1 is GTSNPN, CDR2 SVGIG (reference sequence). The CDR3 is CAWSESSYTF. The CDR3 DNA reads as TGTGCCTGGAGTGAGAGCTCCTACACCTTC. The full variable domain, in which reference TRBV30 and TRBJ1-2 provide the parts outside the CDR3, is SQTIHQWPATLVQPVGSPLSLECTVEGTSNPNLYWYRQAAGRGLQLLFYSVGIGQISSEVPQNLSASRPQDRQFILSSKKLLLSDSGFYLCAWSESSYTFGSGTRLTVV.

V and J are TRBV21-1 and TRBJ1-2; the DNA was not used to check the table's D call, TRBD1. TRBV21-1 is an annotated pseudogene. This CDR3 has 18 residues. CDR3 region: CASSPLAQGTSPTYGYTF. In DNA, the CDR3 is TGTGCCAGCAGCCCCCTGGCACAGGGTACCTCACCTACCTATGGCTACACCTTC.